These T cell receptor beta chains were read from a single sample in a study of OX40 agonist ivuxolimab in advanced cancers. Method: immunoSEQ multiplex PCR; TCRdb's copy keeps in-frame clones and lacks some. The top ten clones hold under 0.7% of a sample with over 35,000 clones, more than 80% of them seen once. The material was CD4+ or CD8+ T cells sorted from blood, obtained in a trial of the OX40 agonist ivuxolimab. The receptors were sampled from an adult with an advanced solid tumor such as melanoma, head and neck, liver or kidney cancer. Each CDR3 is given with its conserved first and last residue. The D gene is left open where the match is weak. Clone size, where shown, is once, few, many, or a class for clones that have expanded.

size | J | D | V | length | DNA | CDR3
NA | TRBJ2-1 | TRBD1 | TRBV11-3 | 14 | TGTGCCAGCAGCTTAGGGACAGGTTACAATGAGCAGTTCTTC | CASSLGTGYNEQFF
NA | TRBJ1-1 | TRBD1 | TRBV6-5 | 13 | TGTGCCAGCGTACCTCAGGGGGGCACTGAAGCTTTCTTT | CASVPQGGTEAFF
few | TRBJ2-7 | NA | TRBV7-3 | 15 | TGTGCCAGCAGCTTAGGGGCAGGGGACCCCTACGAGCAGTACTTC | CASSLGAGDPYEQYF
NA | TRBJ2-1 | TRBD2 | TRBV11-3 | 16 | TGTGCCAGCAGCTCCCGGGGAGCGGGGGGCTACAATGAGCAGTTCTTC | CASSSRGAGGYNEQFF
NA | TRBJ1-3 | TRBD1 | TRBV9 | 17 | TGTGCCAGCAGCGTAGAGCGGGGACAGGGCTACGGAAACACCATATATTTT | CASSVERGQGYGNTIYF
NA | TRBJ2-5 | NA | TRBV7-9 | 14 | TGTGCCAGCAGCTTGAGTCCAACCCAAGAGACCCAGTACTTC | CASSLSPTQETQYF
NA | TRBJ1-2 | NA | TRBV19 | 13 | TGTGCCAGTAGTATTCAGGGTGCCTATGGCTACACCTTC | CASSIQGAYGYTF
once | TRBJ1-5 | NA | TRBV6-5 | 12 | TGTGCCAGCAGAAGTAGGGGCCAGCCCCAGCATTTT | CASRSRGQPQHF
NA | TRBJ1-2 | NA | TRBV5-1 | 13 | TGCGCCAGCAGCTTGGCCGGCTACACGGGCTACACCTTC | CASSLAGYTGYTF
NA | TRBJ1-2 | NA | TRBV5-1 | 12 | TGCGCCAGCACCCGAGACCGAATAGGCTACACCTTC | CASTRDRIGYTF
NA | TRBJ1-6 | TRBD1 | TRBV9 | 18 | TGTGCCAGCAGCCCTTCGGACAGGGGTAAATCCTATAATTCACCCCTCCACTTT | CASSPSDRGKSYNSPLHF
NA | TRBJ1-2 | NA | TRBV5-1 | 14 | TGCGCCAGCAGCTTTGCTGGGGCAGGGGATGGCTACACCTTC | CASSFAGAGDGYTF
NA | TRBJ2-3 | NA | TRBV5-1 | 14 | TGCGCCAGCAGCTGGGGGGCTAGCACAGATACGCAGTATTTT | CASSWGASTDTQYF
once | TRBJ1-1 | NA | TRBV18 | 15 | TGTGCCAGCTCACCACTTGGTGGTACGGGGAGATCAGCTTTCTTT | CASSPLGGTGRSAFF
NA | TRBJ1-2 | NA | TRBV5-8 | 17 | TGTGCCAGCAGCCCGCCGAGGGGACGGGTTATCAACTATGGCTACACCTTC | CASSPPRGRVINYGYTF
few | TRBJ1-2 | NA | TRBV5-4 | 14 | TGTGCCAGCAGCCCGGGGGGGACTAACTATGGCTACACCTTC | CASSPGGTNYGYTF
NA | TRBJ1-6 | NA | TRBV6-6 | 15 | TGTGCCAGCAGTTCTAAGGCACCCGACAATTCACCCCTCCACTTT | CASSSKAPDNSPLHF
NA | TRBJ2-7 | NA | TRBV6-1 | 15 | TGTGCCAGCAGTGAAGCGTACGGTAACATCCTCCGTCTGTACTTC | CASSEAYGNILRLYF
NA | TRBJ2-1 | TRBD2 | TRBV2 | 12 | TGTGCCAGCAGTTACTGGGGGGGTGAGCAGTTCTTC | CASSYWGGEQFF
NA | TRBJ1-2 | NA | TRBV11-3 | 15 | TGTGCCAGCAGCTCAAGGGGCGGGGGAAACTATGGCTACACCTTC | CASSSRGGGNYGYTF
NA | TRBJ1-2 | NA | TRBV5-6 | 16 | TGTGCCAGCAGCCCCCCCCCAAGGAAGCTATACTATGGCTACACCTTC | CASSPPPRKLYYGYTF
NA | TRBJ2-5 | TRBD2 | TRBV7-8 | 15 | TGTGCCAGCAGTCCCCACTCACTAGCGGGGGAGACCCAGTACTTC | CASSPHSLAGETQYF